This is a list of T cell receptor beta chains from one sample in a study of technical replicates of blood from a few donors. Measured with immunoSEQ multiplex PCR; TCRdb has only the in-frame clones, and not every one. The table has approximately 85,000 clones, about 94% seen once. The sequenced sample consisted of T cells isolated from PBMCs. These receptors were collected from a human donor in good health. Each CDR3 is given with its conserved first and last residue. D genes are given only for firm matches. Clone size, where shown, is once, few, many, or a class for clones that have expanded.

d_call: TRBD1; clone_size: NA; j_call: TRBJ2-5; v_call: TRBV7-9; cdr3_nt: TGTGCCAGCAGCTTAGCCGGGACAGGTCAAGAGACCCAGTACTTC; cdr3_aa: CASSLAGTGQETQYF
d_call: TRBD1; clone_size: NA; j_call: TRBJ2-1; v_call: TRBV28; cdr3_nt: TGTGCCAGCAGGGTTCCGACAGGGTGGGGTGAGCAGTTCTTC; cdr3_aa: CASRVPTGWGEQFF
d_call: TRBD1; clone_size: NA; j_call: TRBJ2-5; v_call: TRBV5-1; cdr3_nt: TGCGCCAGCAACTTGGACAGGGCCCAAGAGACCCAGTACTTC; cdr3_aa: CASNLDRAQETQYF
d_call: TRBD1; clone_size: NA; j_call: TRBJ1-3; v_call: TRBV7-8; cdr3_nt: TGTGCCAGCAGCTTAGCCGACAGGGGCTCTGGAAACACCATATATTTT; cdr3_aa: CASSLADRGSGNTIYF
d_call: NA; clone_size: NA; j_call: TRBJ1-2; v_call: TRBV6-1; cdr3_nt: TGTGCCAGCAGTGCATTTCTGTCCTCGGAGGACTATGGCTACACCTTC; cdr3_aa: CASSAFLSSEDYGYTF
d_call: TRBD2; clone_size: NA; j_call: TRBJ2-1; v_call: TRBV29-1; cdr3_nt: TGCAGCACTAAGCCGGGACTAGCGGTCAATGAGCAGTTCTTC; cdr3_aa: CSTKPGLAVNEQFF
d_call: NA; clone_size: NA; j_call: TRBJ2-7; v_call: TRBV11-1; cdr3_nt: TGTGCCAGCAGCCGATCGGAGACTCTTCCCTACGAGCAGTACTTC; cdr3_aa: CASSRSETLPYEQYF
d_call: NA; clone_size: once; j_call: TRBJ2-7; v_call: TRBV5-1; cdr3_nt: TGCGCCAGCAGCTTGGACGGGGTCTCCTACGAGCAGTACTTC; cdr3_aa: CASSLDGVSYEQYF
d_call: TRBD2; clone_size: NA; j_call: TRBJ2-1; v_call: TRBV7-3; cdr3_nt: TGTGCCAGCAGCTTAACCCCCGCCAGCGGGGGATACAATGAGCAGTTCTTC; cdr3_aa: CASSLTPASGGYNEQFF
d_call: NA; clone_size: NA; j_call: TRBJ2-1; v_call: TRBV19; cdr3_nt: TGTGCCAGTAGTACCGACAGTGGGTCCTACAATGAGCAGTTCTTC; cdr3_aa: CASSTDSGSYNEQFF